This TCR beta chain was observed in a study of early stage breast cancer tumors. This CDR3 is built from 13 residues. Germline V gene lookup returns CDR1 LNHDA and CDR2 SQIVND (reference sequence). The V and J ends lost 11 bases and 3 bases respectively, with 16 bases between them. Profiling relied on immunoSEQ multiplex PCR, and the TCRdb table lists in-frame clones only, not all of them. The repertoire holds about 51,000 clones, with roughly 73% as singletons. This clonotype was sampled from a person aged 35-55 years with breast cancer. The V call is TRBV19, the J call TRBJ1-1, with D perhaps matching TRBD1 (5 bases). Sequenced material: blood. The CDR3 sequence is CAASPRVDTEAFF. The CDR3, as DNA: TGTGCCGCCAGCCCCAGGGTCGACACTGAAGCTTTCTTT.